This TCR beta chain was captured by sequencing in a study of blood T cell repertoires in COVID-19. In the original workflow: Amplification with reference gene primers provided the estimates of nucleated cell counts. Generated by immunoSEQ multiplex PCR, the TCRdb table keeps only in-frame clones and is missing some. That table is the source of V, J and clone size, and D and trimming were worked out from the DNA. This sample has 200,000 to 250,000 clones; approximately 86% occur once, and the top ten carry approximately 1.5%. The TCR originated in a man in his late teens or twenties with active or convalescent COVID-19. Material: peripheral blood.

The CDR3 region has the DNA TGTGCCAGTAGTATTGGGGTCAGACAGGGGAACACTGAAGCTTTCTTT. Its translation: CASSIGVRQGNTEAFF. The chain carries TRBV19 and TRBJ1-1, with TRBD1 matching over 7 bases. The germline V gene encodes CDR1 LNHDA and CDR2 SQIVND (reference sequence). V was pared by 3 bases and J by 1 base, with 8 bases of the junction left unmatched. The CDR3 is 16 residues long. The full variable domain, with the rest looked up from reference TRBV19 and TRBJ1-1, is DGGITQSPKYLFRKEGQNVTLSCEQNLNHDAMYWYRQDPGQGLRLIYYSQIVNDFQKGDIAEGYSVSREKKESFPLTVTSAQKNPTAFYLCASSIGVRQGNTEAFFGQGTRLTVV.